The sequence of this T cell receptor beta chain was determined in a study of type 1 and type 2 diabetes patients. Study information: The cohort mixed type 1 diabetes, type 2 diabetes and nondiabetic donors.

The PCR template was genomic DNA. Amplification of the beta chain CDR3 used 30 forward and 13 reverse multiplex primers. TCRdb reprocessed the multiplex PCR reads with MiXCR, giving one entry per CDR3 protein. The profile shows more than 250,000 distinct CDR3 sequences, roughly 44% of them singletons. The CDR3 is made up of 14 amino acids. V lost 6 bases, J lost 5 bases, and 7 bases stayed unmatched. Germline CDR1 MGHDK, CDR2 SYGVNS. Standard classification criteria confirmed type 1 or type 2 diabetes in all patients. About 9.7 milliliters of peripheral blood were collected from each participant. The sequencing input was peripheral blood mononuclear cells (PBMCs). This sequence originates from a man aged 18 to 29 with type 2 diabetes. This rearrangement joins TRBV25-1 to TRBJ1-2; 9 bases map to TRBD1. The chain's CDR3 is CASSSRTGEYGYTF. CDR3 coding DNA: TGTGCCAGCAGCTCCCGGACAGGGGAGTATGGCTACACCTTC.